One T cell receptor (beta chain) is described in this entry. Its antigen is unknown. CDR3 length equals 13 residues. V trimming: 7 bases; J trimming: 2 bases; junction bases outside the gene matches: 3. Germline V CDR1 and CDR2: SQVTM, ANQGSEA. Donors sampled were nominally healthy, though unrecorded immune exposures were likely. This sample is part of a study of cytomegalovirus exposure and HLA in healthy donors. In the study overall: Earlier sequencing of some 180 million T cells yielded under 120 million unique TCR beta sequences. Just over 80% of around 390 genotyped donors fell in the Caucasian-associated ancestry cluster. Study conclusions and caveats: Equally common other TCR beta chains were less clonally expanded than HLA-associated ones, a later analysis found.

The study ran its PCR with 60 Vbeta and 13 Jbeta primers. TCRdb's table, derived via immunoSEQ multiplex PCR, lists solely in-frame clones and lacks some. The top ten clones hold around 7% of a sample with over 60,000 clones, around 80% of them seen once. The sequence was obtained from a young woman in good health and CMV-seropositive. The sample comprised PBMCs. V usage is TRBV29-1 and J usage is TRBJ2-1; 9 bases fit TRBD2. CDR3 bases: TGCAGCGGGTCTAGCGGGGCCTACAATGAGCAGTTCTTC. Amino acids: CSGSSGAYNEQFF.